The rows below give T cell receptor beta chains drawn from one sample of a study of shared clonotypes between healthy human individuals. Assay: immunoSEQ multiplex PCR; the TCRdb copy retains only in-frame clones and omits some. The profile shows approximately 2.5 million clones, approximately 90% of them singletons. Sequencing input: naive CD4+ T cells sorted from blood. These receptors originate from a man aged 18 to 29 in good health. CDR3s include the opening cysteine and the closing phenylalanine or tryptophan. D genes are given only for firm matches. Some rows have no size entry. The others give once, few or many, or a class for an expanded clone.

j_gene	abundance	d_gene	v_gene	CDR3aa	CDR3nt
TRBJ1-3	.	.	TRBV6-5	CASSYGGGTGNTIYF	TGTGCCAGCAGTTACGGAGGGGGAACTGGAAACACCATATATTTT
TRBJ2-2	.	TRBD2	TRBV27	CASRGTSGTGELFF	TGTGCCAGCAGGGGGACTAGCGGCACCGGGGAGCTGTTTTTT
TRBJ2-1	.	.	TRBV7-2	CASSSMRGVNNEQFF	TGTGCCAGCAGCTCAATGAGGGGGGTAAACAATGAGCAGTTCTTC
TRBJ2-3	.	.	TRBV9	CASSRGFTDTQYF	TGTGCCAGCAGCCGCGGTTTCACAGATACGCAGTATTTT
TRBJ1-5	.	.	TRBV7-8	CASSVGLAYSNQPQHF	TGTGCCAGCAGCGTGGGACTGGCGTATAGCAATCAGCCCCAGCATTTT
TRBJ2-7	few	.	TRBV5-1	CASSLRDTYEQYF	TGCGCCAGCAGCTTGCGGGACACCTACGAGCAGTACTTC
TRBJ2-7	.	TRBD1	TRBV28	CASITPGTGGYEQYF	TGTGCCAGCATCACCCCGGGGACAGGGGGCTACGAGCAGTACTTC
TRBJ2-5	.	.	TRBV5-1	CASSAQGSPETQYF	TGCGCCAGCAGCGCGCAGGGGTCGCCAGAGACCCAGTACTTC
TRBJ2-1	.	.	TRBV7-2	CASSSDGPSSYNEQFF	TGTGCCAGCAGCTCGGACGGCCCGAGCTCCTACAATGAGCAGTTCTTC
TRBJ2-3	.	.	TRBV28	CASSRRRGLRGDTQYF	TGTGCCAGCAGTCGCCGCAGGGGCCTACGGGGGGATACGCAGTATTTT
TRBJ1-2	few	TRBD1	TRBV6-6	CASSRQGYGYTF	TGTGCCAGCAGTAGACAGGGTTATGGCTACACCTTC
TRBJ2-1	.	.	TRBV9	CASSVTVSYNEQFF	TGTGCCAGCAGCGTAACAGTCTCCTACAATGAGCAGTTCTTC
TRBJ2-7	.	.	TRBV10-3	CAISEPAFYEQYF	TGTGCCATCAGTGAGCCCGCCTTTTACGAGCAGTACTTC
TRBJ2-6	.	.	TRBV21-1	CASSALPVSGANVLTF	TGTGCCAGCAGCGCTCTACCCGTATCTGGGGCCAACGTCCTGACTTTC
TRBJ1-2	few	.	TRBV5-4	CASSLVTRDYTF	TGTGCCAGCAGCTTGGTTACGAGGGACTACACCTTC
TRBJ2-7	.	.	TRBV9	CASSASGSLFSYEQYF	TGTGCCAGCAGCGCCTCCGGGTCCCTATTTTCCTACGAGCAGTACTTC
TRBJ2-1	.	TRBD2	TRBV10-3	CAISEHGTSGSGEQFF	TGTGCCATCAGTGAGCACGGGACTAGCGGGAGTGGTGAGCAGTTCTTC
TRBJ2-6	.	.	TRBV5-1	CASSRAPGIGSGANVLTF	TGCGCCAGCAGCCGGGCCCCGGGGATTGGGTCTGGGGCCAACGTCCTGACTTTC
TRBJ1-2	.	.	TRBV5-6	CASSYRGGSYGYTF	TGTGCCAGCAGCTACCGGGGCGGGTCGTATGGCTACACCTTC
TRBJ2-7	.	TRBD2	TRBV10-1	CASSAGGAGEQYF	TGCGCCAGCAGTGCCGGGGGGGCGGGCGAGCAGTACTTC
TRBJ2-5	once	.	TRBV18	CASSHYAVQETQYF	TGTGCCAGCTCACATTACGCAGTGCAAGAGACCCAGTACTTC
TRBJ1-4	.	.	TRBV7-2	CASSLYQGPEKLFF	TGTGCCAGCAGCTTATATCAGGGGCCTGAAAAACTGTTTTTT
TRBJ1-4	once	.	TRBV25-1	CASSGTEFYEKLFF	TGTGCCAGCAGTGGGACAGAGTTCTATGAAAAACTGTTTTTT
TRBJ2-5	.	TRBD2	TRBV19	CASSIGGSGGLETQYF	TGTGCCAGTAGTATAGGAGGGAGCGGGGGGCTAGAGACCCAGTACTTC
TRBJ1-3	.	.	TRBV30	CAGSRDPGNTIYF	TGTGCCGGCTCCCGGGACCCCGGAAACACCATATATTTT
TRBJ2-1	.	TRBD1	TRBV28	CASSPLDRGAYNEQFF	TGTGCCAGCAGTCCACTTGACAGGGGTGCCTACAATGAGCAGTTCTTC
TRBJ2-7	.	TRBD1	TRBV19	CASSTDRLSYEQYF	TGTGCCAGTAGTACGGACAGGCTCTCCTACGAGCAGTACTTC
TRBJ1-3	.	.	TRBV6-5	CASSYSGGSTGNTIYF	TGTGCCAGCAGTTACTCGGGGGGTAGCACTGGAAACACCATATATTTT
TRBJ1-5	.	.	TRBV30	CAWSSEFSQPQHF	TGTGCCTGGAGTTCAGAGTTTAGTCAGCCCCAGCATTTT
TRBJ1-1	few	.	TRBV5-1	CASSLEDTEAFF	TGCGCCAGCAGCCTGGAGGACACTGAAGCTTTCTTT
TRBJ1-2	.	TRBD1	TRBV2	CASREDREGYTF	TGTGCCAGCAGGGAGGACAGGGAAGGCTACACCTTC
TRBJ1-2	.	TRBD1	TRBV6-6	CASSSPRDRGGYGYTF	TGTGCCAGCAGTTCACCCCGGGACAGGGGTGGCTATGGCTACACCTTC
TRBJ2-3	.	.	TRBV10-3	CAISEGGGRTDTQYF	TGTGCCATCAGTGAGGGAGGGGGGCGGACAGATACGCAGTATTTT
TRBJ1-1	.	.	TRBV7-9	CASSMGPNTEAFF	TGTGCCAGCAGCATGGGACCAAACACTGAAGCTTTCTTT
TRBJ1-4	.	.	TRBV30	CAWSVPHPLNEKLFF	TGTGCCTGGAGTGTACCCCACCCTCTCAATGAAAAACTGTTTTTT
TRBJ2-5	.	.	TRBV7-3	CASPAGETQYF	TGTGCCAGCCCCGCGGGGGAGACCCAGTACTTC
TRBJ1-1	.	.	TRBV5-4	CASSAGHLLVSEAFF	TGTGCCAGCAGCGCCGGACATCTTTTAGTCTCTGAAGCTTTCTTT
TRBJ2-6	.	.	TRBV18	CASSMVSGANVLTF	TGTGCCAGCTCAATGGTCTCTGGGGCCAACGTCCTGACTTTC
TRBJ2-7	.	TRBD1	TRBV5-4	CASSKGTGVGSYEQYF	TGTGCCAGCAGCAAAGGGACAGGGGTTGGGTCCTACGAGCAGTACTTC
TRBJ1-1	.	TRBD1	TRBV5-6	CASSPYRGGSAEAFF	TGTGCCAGCAGCCCGTACAGGGGAGGATCGGCTGAAGCTTTCTTT
TRBJ2-3	.	.	TRBV7-8	CASSLAPGGGEQYF	TGTGCCAGCAGCTTAGCGCCGGGGGGCGGTGAGCAGTATTTT
TRBJ1-5	.	.	TRBV10-1	CASSESFWGRNQPQHF	TGCGCCAGCAGTGAGTCATTTTGGGGCCGCAATCAGCCCCAGCATTTT
TRBJ2-7	.	.	TRBV2	CASSGGNPYEQYF	TGTGCCAGCAGTGGAGGGAATCCCTACGAGCAGTACTTC
TRBJ2-1	.	TRBD1	TRBV5-1	CASSNGQGRNEQFF	TGCGCCAGCAGCAACGGACAGGGGAGAAATGAGCAGTTCTTC
TRBJ1-6	.	.	TRBV6-5	CASMRASYNSPLHF	TGTGCCAGCATGAGGGCCAGCTATAATTCACCCCTCCACTTT
TRBJ2-2	.	.	TRBV13	CASSLGITNTGELFF	TGTGCCAGCAGCTTAGGTATCACGAACACCGGGGAGCTGTTTTTT
TRBJ1-2	.	.	TRBV19	CASSIRAPTPGYTF	TGTGCCAGTAGTATTAGGGCTCCCACTCCCGGCTACACCTTC
TRBJ1-4	few	.	TRBV25-1	CASSVGGEKLFF	TGTGCCAGCAGTGTTGGTGGGGAAAAACTGTTTTTT
TRBJ2-1	.	TRBD2	TRBV5-6	CASSLAGASGSPYNEQFF	TGTGCCAGCAGCTTGGCCGGGGCTAGCGGGAGCCCCTACAATGAGCAGTTCTTC
TRBJ2-1	.	.	TRBV20-1	CSAGLGDEQFF	TGCAGTGCAGGACTCGGCGATGAGCAGTTCTTC
TRBJ2-2	.	TRBD1	TRBV13	CASSRGQGATGELFF	TGTGCCAGCAGCAGGGGACAGGGGGCAACCGGGGAGCTGTTTTTT
TRBJ2-3	once	.	TRBV7-3	CASSLDGDTQYF	TGTGCCAGCAGCTTAGACGGAGATACGCAGTATTTT
TRBJ1-1	.	TRBD1	TRBV28	CASTVGQLNTEAFF	TGTGCCAGCACCGTGGGACAGTTGAACACTGAAGCTTTCTTT
TRBJ2-1	.	TRBD1	TRBV2	CASRPQGNLPQQFF	TGTGCCAGCAGGCCACAGGGGAACCTTCCTCAGCAGTTCTTC
TRBJ2-7	.	.	TRBV5-4	CASSLDSREQYF	TGTGCCAGCAGCTTGGACTCCCGCGAGCAGTACTTC
TRBJ2-3	once	.	TRBV29-1	CSVEAETDTQYF	TGCAGCGTTGAGGCAGAAACAGATACGCAGTATTTT
TRBJ2-7	.	TRBD2	TRBV10-2	CASSVAGGHEQYF	TGCGCCAGCAGTGTAGCGGGAGGACATGAGCAGTACTTC